This T cell receptor (beta chain) appears in the sequencing data of a study of T cells after posttransplantation cyclophosphamide. The study, taken as a whole, reports: Blood and skin or GI T cell repertoires showed limited TRB overlap. Recipient CMV seropositivity and CMV reactivation strongly tracked TRB clonality.

The V and J ends lost 3 bases and 0 bases respectively, with 17 bases between them. The CDR3 sequence is 17 residues long. Germline lookup yields CDR1 KGHSH and CDR2 LQKENI. The naive gate required viable CD3+CD4+ or CD3+CD8+ cells with CCR7+CD45RA+CD45RO-CD95-CD27+CD28+ phenotype. Libraries were prepared by immunoSEQ multiplex PCR; TCRdb keeps only in-frame clonotypes and omits some of them. The data hold about 15,000 clones, with 90% to 95% observed a single time. Comment on this clone: Its matching antigen is unknown.

The chain is built from TRBV18 and TRBJ1-2; possible D gene TRBD1, 6 bases. This clonotype was obtained from a woman between 50 and 59 years old in good health and a related stem cell transplant donor. Sequenced input: naive CD4+ T cells sorted from blood. The DNA of the CDR3 is TGTGCCAGCTCACCTGAGGGACAACCACTACCTAACTATGGCTACACCTTC. It codes for CASSPEGQPLPNYGYTF.